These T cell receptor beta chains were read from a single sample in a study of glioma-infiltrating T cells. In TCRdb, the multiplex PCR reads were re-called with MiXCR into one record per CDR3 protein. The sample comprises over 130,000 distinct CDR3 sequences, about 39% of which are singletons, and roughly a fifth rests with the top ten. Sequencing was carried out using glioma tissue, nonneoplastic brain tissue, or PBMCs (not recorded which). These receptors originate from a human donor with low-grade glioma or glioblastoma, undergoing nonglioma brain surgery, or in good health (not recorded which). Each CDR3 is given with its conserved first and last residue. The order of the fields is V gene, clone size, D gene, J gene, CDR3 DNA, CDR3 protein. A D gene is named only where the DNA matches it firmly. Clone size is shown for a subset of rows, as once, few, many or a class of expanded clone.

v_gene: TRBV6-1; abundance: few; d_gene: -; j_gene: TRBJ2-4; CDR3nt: TGTGCCAGCAGTCAACGGCCGGGACTCAATTCGGGGACTTTAGCCAAAAACATTCAGTACTTC; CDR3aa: CASSQRPGLNSGTLAKNIQYF
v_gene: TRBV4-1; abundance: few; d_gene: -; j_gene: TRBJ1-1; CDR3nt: TGCGCCAGCAGCCAAGATGAGGGTGAAGCTTTCTTT; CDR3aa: CASSQDEGEAFF
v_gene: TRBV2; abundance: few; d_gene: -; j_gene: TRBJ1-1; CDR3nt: TGTGCCAGCAGTGTGGACGGGACTAACACTGAAGCTTTCTTT; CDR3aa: CASSVDGTNTEAFF
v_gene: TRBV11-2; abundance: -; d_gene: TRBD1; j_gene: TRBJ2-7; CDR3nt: TGTGCCAGCAGCTACACATCCGGGACAGACTTCTACGAGCAGTACTTC; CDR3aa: CASSYTSGTDFYEQYF
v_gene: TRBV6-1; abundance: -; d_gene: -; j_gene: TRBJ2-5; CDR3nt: TGTGCCAGCAGCGGAGGGGGAGGGGTCGAGACCCAGTACTTC; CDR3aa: CASSGGGGVETQYF
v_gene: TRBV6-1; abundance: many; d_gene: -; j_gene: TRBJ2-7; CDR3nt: TGTGCCAGCAGTCGAGGACAGTTCTACGAGCAGTACTTC; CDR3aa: CASSRGQFYEQYF
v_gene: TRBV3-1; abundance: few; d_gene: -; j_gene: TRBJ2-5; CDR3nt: TGTGCCAGCAGCGCCCACTCCAGGGAACAAGAGACCCAGTACTTC; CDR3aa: CASSAHSREQETQYF
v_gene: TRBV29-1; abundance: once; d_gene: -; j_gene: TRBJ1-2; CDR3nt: TGCAGCGTTGACCACGAGTCACGACTGTATGGCTACACCTTC; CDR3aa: CSVDHESRLYGYTF
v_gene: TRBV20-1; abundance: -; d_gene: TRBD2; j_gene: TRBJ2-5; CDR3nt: TGCAGTGCTAGTCCTAGCGGGAGGCTAGAGACCCAGTACTTC; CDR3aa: CSASPSGRLETQYF
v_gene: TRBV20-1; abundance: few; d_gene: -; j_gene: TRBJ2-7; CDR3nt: TGCAGTGCTACTGACATCCGGAAGGCCCCCTACGAGCAGTACTTC; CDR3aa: CSATDIRKAPYEQYF
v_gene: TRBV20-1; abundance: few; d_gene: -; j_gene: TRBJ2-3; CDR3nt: TGCAGTGCTAGGTCTGGTTGGGGCACAGATACGCAGTATTTT; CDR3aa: CSARSGWGTDTQYF
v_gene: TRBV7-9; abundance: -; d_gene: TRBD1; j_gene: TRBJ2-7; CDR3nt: TGTGCCAGCAGCTTAAAACAGGGGTACGAGCAGTACTTC; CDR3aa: CASSLKQGYEQYF
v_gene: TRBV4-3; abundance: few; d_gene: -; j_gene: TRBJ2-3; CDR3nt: TGCGCCAGCAGCCAAGATGTCCCAGATACGCAGTATTTT; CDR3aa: CASSQDVPDTQYF
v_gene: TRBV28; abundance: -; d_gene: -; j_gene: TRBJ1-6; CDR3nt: TGTGCCAGCAGTTTAGGAAATTCACCCCTCCACTTT; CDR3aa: CASSLGNSPLHF
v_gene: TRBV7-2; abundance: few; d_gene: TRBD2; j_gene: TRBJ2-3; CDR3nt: TGTGCCAGCAGCTTAGATCCTAGCGGGGGGGCCGTCGATACGCAGTATTTT; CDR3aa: CASSLDPSGGAVDTQYF
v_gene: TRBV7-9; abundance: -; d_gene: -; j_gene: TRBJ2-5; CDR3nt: TGTGCCAGCCAAATCGCGGGGCCTCAAGAGACCCAGTACTTC; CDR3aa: CASQIAGPQETQYF